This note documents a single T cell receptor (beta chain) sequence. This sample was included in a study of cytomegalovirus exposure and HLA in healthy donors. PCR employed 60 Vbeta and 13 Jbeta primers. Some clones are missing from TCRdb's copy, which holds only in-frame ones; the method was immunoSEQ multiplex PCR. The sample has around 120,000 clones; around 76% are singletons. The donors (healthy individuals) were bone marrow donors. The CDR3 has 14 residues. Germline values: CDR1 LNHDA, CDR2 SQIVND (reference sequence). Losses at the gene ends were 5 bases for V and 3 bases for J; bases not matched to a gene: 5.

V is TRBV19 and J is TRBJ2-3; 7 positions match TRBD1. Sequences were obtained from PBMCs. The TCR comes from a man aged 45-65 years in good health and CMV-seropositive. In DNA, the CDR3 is TGTGCCAGTAGTTCGGGCAGGGGGACAGATACGCAGTATTTT. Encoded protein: CASSSGRGTDTQYF. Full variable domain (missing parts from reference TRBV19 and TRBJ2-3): DGGITQSPKYLFRKEGQNVTLSCEQNLNHDAMYWYRQDPGQGLRLIYYSQIVNDFQKGDIAEGYSVSREKKESFPLTVTSAQKNPTAFYLCASSSGRGTDTQYFGPGTRLTVL.